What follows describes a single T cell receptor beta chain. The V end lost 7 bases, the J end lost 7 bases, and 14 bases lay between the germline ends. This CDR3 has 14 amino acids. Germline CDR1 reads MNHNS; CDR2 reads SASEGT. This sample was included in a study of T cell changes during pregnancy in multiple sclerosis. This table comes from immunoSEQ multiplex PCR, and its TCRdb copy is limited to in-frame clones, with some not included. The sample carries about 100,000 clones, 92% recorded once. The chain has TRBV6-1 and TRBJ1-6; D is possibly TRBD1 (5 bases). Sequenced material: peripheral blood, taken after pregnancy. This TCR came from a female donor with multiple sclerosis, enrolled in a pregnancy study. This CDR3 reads CASKIGAGNSPLHF. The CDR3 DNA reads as TGTGCCAGCAAAATTGGGGCTGGGAATTCACCCCTCCACTTT.